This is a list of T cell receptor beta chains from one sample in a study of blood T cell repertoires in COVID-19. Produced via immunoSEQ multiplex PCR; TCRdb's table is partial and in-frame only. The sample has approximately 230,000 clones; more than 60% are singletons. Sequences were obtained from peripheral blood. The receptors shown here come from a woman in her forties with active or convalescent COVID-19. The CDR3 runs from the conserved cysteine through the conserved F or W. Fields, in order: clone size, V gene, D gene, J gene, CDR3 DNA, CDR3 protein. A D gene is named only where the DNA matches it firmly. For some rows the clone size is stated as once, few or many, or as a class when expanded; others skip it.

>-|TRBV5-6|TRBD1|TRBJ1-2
TGTGCCAGCAGGTCCTTTAGTATTGGACAGGGAAGTTTTGGCTACACCTTC
CASRSFSIGQGSFGYTF
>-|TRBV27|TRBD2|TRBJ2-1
TGTGCCAGCAGCCGTCGACTAGCGGGGGGGCCCGGGAATGAGCAGTTCTTC
CASSRRLAGGPGNEQFF
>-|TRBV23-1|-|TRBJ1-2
TGCGCCAGCAGTCAGACAGGCCTGGGGGGCTACACCTTC
CASSQTGLGGYTF
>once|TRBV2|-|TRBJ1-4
TGTGCCAGCACCAGGGAAGGAAAACTGTTTTTT
CASTREGKLFF
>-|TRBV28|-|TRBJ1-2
TGTGCCAGCTGGCAGGACTATGGCTACACCTTC
CASWQDYGYTF
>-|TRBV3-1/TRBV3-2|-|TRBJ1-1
TGTGCCAGCAGCCAAGGACAGATAAACACTGAAGCTTTCTTT
CASSQGQINTEAFF
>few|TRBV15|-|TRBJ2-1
TGTGCCACCAGCCACCCAGGGCGGGAGCAGTTCTTC
CATSHPGREQFF
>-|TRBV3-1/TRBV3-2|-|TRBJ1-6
TGTGCCAGCAGCCCGCACGGGCAGGGTAATTCACCCCTCCACTTT
CASSPHGQGNSPLHF
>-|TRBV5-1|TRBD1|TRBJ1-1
TGCGCCAGCAGCTCGGGACAGCCGAACACTGAAGCTTTCTTT
CASSSGQPNTEAFF
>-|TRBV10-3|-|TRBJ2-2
TGTGCCATCAGTGAGGCAGGGTACACCGGGGAGCTGTTTTTT
CAISEAGYTGELFF